This T cell receptor beta chain was identified during a study of a mutant IDH1 vaccine in newly diagnosed glioma. Study-wide results and caveats: Pseudoprogression looked unconnected to shifts in top peripheral T cell clonotypes.

Using immunoSEQ multiplex PCR, the repertoire was profiled, and TCRdb retains in-frame clones only, with some absent. Among about 27,000 clones listed, about 76% were seen once. Per germline, CDR1 SNHLY and CDR2 FYNNEI. Trimming took off 2 bases at V and 2 bases at J, with 9 bases between the two ends. This CDR3 comprises 14 residues. Indicated time point: week 35, safety follow-up. Each dose of the vaccine consisted of 300 ug of mutant IDH1 20-mer peptide, with topical imiquimod. New astrocytomas of WHO grade 3 or 4 that were IDH1-mutant and ATRX-lost were found in the donors. As concerns this clone: What it recognizes is unknown.

The sample was PBMCs, taken from a glioma patient whose treatment included an IDH1 peptide vaccine. The receptor's source is a man aged 50 to 60 with glioma. The rearrangement joins TRBV2 to TRBJ1-1; a possible D gene is TRBD1 (5 bases). The CDR3 loop reads CASSEQGRNTEAFF. The CDR3 DNA sequence: TGTGCCAGCAGTGAACAGGGACGAAACACTGAAGCTTTCTTT.